This is a list of T cell receptor beta chains from one sample in a study of T-cell reconstitution after alpha-beta-depleted transplantation in children. One entry per CDR3 protein results from TCRdb running MiXCR on the PCR reads. The sample includes about 640,000 distinct CDR3 sequences, approximately 15% of them seen just once. This specimen was PBMCs from the stem cell graft donor, taken from the stem cell graft. These receptors all come from a human donor who donated a stem cell graft to a child with acute myeloid leukemia. The CDR3 runs from the conserved cysteine through the conserved F or W. The D gene is left open where the match is weak. A clone size is listed for some rows: how often the clone was seen (once, few, many), or a class if it is expanded.

D	V	J	size	DNA	CDR3
-	TRBV20-1	TRBJ2-1	many	TGCAGTGCTGCTCGCTTCCGGGACCTACTTCTCAATGAGCAGTTCTTC	CSAARFRDLLLNEQFF
-	TRBV20-1	TRBJ1-1	many	TGCAGTGCTAGAGGGCCCCGGGCTCTGAACACTGAAGCTTTCTTT	CSARGPRALNTEAFF
TRBD1	TRBV7-2	TRBJ2-5	-	TGTGCCAGCAGACGGACAGGGGGCGACGAGACCCAGTACTTC	CASRRTGGDETQYF
TRBD1	TRBV20-1	TRBJ1-1	many	TGCAGTGCTAGAGATACCATGGGACAGGGGACGACTGAAGCTTTCTTT	CSARDTMGQGTTEAFF
-	TRBV18	TRBJ1-2	few	TGTGCCAGCTCACCTATGGGGGACTACACCTTC	CASSPMGDYTF
TRBD1	TRBV5-1	TRBJ1-6	many	TGCGCCAGCAGCTTTACCGACAGGGAGGCGAATTCACCCCTCCACTTT	CASSFTDREANSPLHF
-	TRBV21-1	TRBJ2-1	-	TGTGCCAGCACCAAGTATTCCAGAAAATACAATGAGCAGTTCTTC	CASTKYSRKYNEQFF
-	TRBV10-3	TRBJ1-1	few	TGTGCCATCAGTGAGGGGGCCACGAACACTGAAGCTTTCTTT	CAISEGATNTEAFF
-	TRBV20-1	TRBJ2-5	many	TGCAGTGCTATCCCTCACCCTACGGGACAAGAGACCCAGTACTTC	CSAIPHPTGQETQYF
-	TRBV7-9	TRBJ2-5	few	TGTGCCAGCAGCTTTGGTAATGTGGAGACCCAGTACTTC	CASSFGNVETQYF
-	TRBV29-1	TRBJ2-2	many	TGCAGCGTCGCAGGACAGACCCGGGGCGGGGAGCTGTTTTTT	CSVAGQTRGGELFF
TRBD1	TRBV24-1	TRBJ1-4	few	TGTGCCACCAGTGACCGCGGACAGGGTGTCACTAATGAAAAACTGTTTTTT	CATSDRGQGVTNEKLFF
TRBD2	TRBV4-1	TRBJ2-1	-	TGCGCCAGCAGCCAATTCGGGACTAGCGGGGGGGTAAATGAGCAGTTCTTC	CASSQFGTSGGVNEQFF
-	TRBV7-2	TRBJ1-3	-	TGTGCCAGCAGCTCGCAGCGACAGGCCAGAAACACCATATATTTT	CASSSQRQARNTIYF
-	TRBV6-2/TRBV6-3	TRBJ2-7	few	TGTGCCAGCACCCCTGGGAGAAACGAGCAGTACTTC	CASTPGRNEQYF
TRBD1	TRBV28	TRBJ2-5	few	TGTGCCAGCAGGTCACCCGGGACAGGCCAAGAGACCCAGTACTTC	CASRSPGTGQETQYF
-	TRBV15	TRBJ2-1	few	TGTGCCACCAGCAATCGCGGCAGGGTCCGCAATGAGCAGTTCTTC	CATSNRGRVRNEQFF
-	TRBV21-1	TRBJ1-5	-	TGTGCCAGCAGCAAAGGACTTCAGCCCCAGCATTTT	CASSKGLQPQHF
TRBD2	TRBV12-3/TRBV12-4	TRBJ2-1	-	TGTGCCAGCAGGTTAGGGAGGCTAGCGGGGGGCCCAAACAATGAGCAGTTCTTC	CASRLGRLAGGPNNEQFF
TRBD1	TRBV20-1	TRBJ1-1	many	TGCAGTGCTAGAGGGGACAGTAGAGGCCTGAGAGCTTTCTTT	CSARGDSRGLRAFF
TRBD1	TRBV5-1	TRBJ1-1	few	TGCGCCAGCAGCTTGGAACGGGACAGTCCGGCGATGGGAGCTTTCTTT	CASSLERDSPAMGAFF
-	TRBV11-2	TRBJ1-2	few	TGTGCCAGCAGCTTAGGACGGGTGGGGTTAAACAGGGAGGCTAACTATGGCTACACCTTC	CASSLGRVGLNREANYGYTF
TRBD1	TRBV24-1	TRBJ2-1	few	TGTGCCACCAGTGATCGGACAGGGGGAGGTGATGTGAGGCAGTTCTTC	CATSDRTGGGDVRQFF
-	TRBV5-6	TRBJ2-6	-	TGTGCCAGCAGGCACATTGAGGAGGCTGGGGCCAACGTCCTGACTTTC	CASRHIEEAGANVLTF
-	TRBV6-1	TRBJ2-4	-	TGTGCCAGCAGGGATGGACTCCGGAGATGGAACATTCAGTACTTC	CASRDGLRRWNIQYF
-	TRBV25-1	TRBJ2-3	-	TGTGCCAGCAGTCTAACACAACAGGGACCCACCACAGATACGCAGTATTTT	CASSLTQQGPTTDTQYF
-	TRBV29-1	TRBJ2-7	many	TGCAGCGTTAAATTTGGGGCAGTCAGCTCCTACGAGCAGTACTTC	CSVKFGAVSSYEQYF
-	TRBV5-1	TRBJ2-1	-	TGCGCCAGCAGCTTTTGCCGAAATGAGCAGTTCTTC	CASSFCRNEQFF
-	TRBV20-1	TRBJ1-5	many	TGCAGTGCTAGAGGACAGGTCAATCAGCCCCAGCATTTT	CSARGQVNQPQHF
-	TRBV20-1	TRBJ2-3	many	TGCAGTGCTAGAGATGACCACGGGGTCCGCACAGATACGCAGTATTTT	CSARDDHGVRTDTQYF
-	TRBV7-6	TRBJ2-2	-	TGTGCCAGCAGCTCGCCCGGACTCCCGAACGCCGGGGAGCTGTTTTTT	CASSSPGLPNAGELFF
-	TRBV20-1	TRBJ2-5	-	TGCAGTGCAGAGGACATGTGGGGGAGGGAGACCCAGTACTTC	CSAEDMWGRETQYF
-	TRBV7-2	TRBJ2-3	few	TGTGCCAGCAGCTTAGTGACATCCTTAAGCACAGATACGCAGTATTTT	CASSLVTSLSTDTQYF
TRBD1	TRBV7-3	TRBJ2-6	few	TGTGCCAGCAGCCCACAGGGGGCCCGTTCTGGGGCCAACGTCCTGACTTTC	CASSPQGARSGANVLTF
-	TRBV2	TRBJ1-5	-	TGTGCCAGCAGTGAGGACAGATTCAATCAGCCCCAGCATTTT	CASSEDRFNQPQHF
-	TRBV24-1	TRBJ2-5	few	TGTGCCACCAGTCGGGGCACTCAAGAGACCCAGTACTTC	CATSRGTQETQYF
-	TRBV13	TRBJ2-3	-	TGTGCCAGCAGCTTAGGCCCTACCAGCACAGATACGCAGTATTTT	CASSLGPTSTDTQYF
-	TRBV18	TRBJ1-1	once	TGTGCCAGCTCACCCGACAGACTTTCGAACACTGAAGCTTTCTTT	CASSPDRLSNTEAFF
-	TRBV12-3/TRBV12-4	TRBJ2-2	many	TGTGCCAGCAGTTTAGGCCGGGTCGGGGAGCTGTTTTTT	CASSLGRVGELFF
-	TRBV7-2	TRBJ1-3	few	TGTGCCAGCAGCTTAGGGGCCCAGGGGAGTGGAAACACCATATATTTT	CASSLGAQGSGNTIYF
-	TRBV21-1	TRBJ2-6	-	TGTGCCAGCAACCCCACAGGGCCCGGGGCCAACGTCCTGACTTTC	CASNPTGPGANVLTF